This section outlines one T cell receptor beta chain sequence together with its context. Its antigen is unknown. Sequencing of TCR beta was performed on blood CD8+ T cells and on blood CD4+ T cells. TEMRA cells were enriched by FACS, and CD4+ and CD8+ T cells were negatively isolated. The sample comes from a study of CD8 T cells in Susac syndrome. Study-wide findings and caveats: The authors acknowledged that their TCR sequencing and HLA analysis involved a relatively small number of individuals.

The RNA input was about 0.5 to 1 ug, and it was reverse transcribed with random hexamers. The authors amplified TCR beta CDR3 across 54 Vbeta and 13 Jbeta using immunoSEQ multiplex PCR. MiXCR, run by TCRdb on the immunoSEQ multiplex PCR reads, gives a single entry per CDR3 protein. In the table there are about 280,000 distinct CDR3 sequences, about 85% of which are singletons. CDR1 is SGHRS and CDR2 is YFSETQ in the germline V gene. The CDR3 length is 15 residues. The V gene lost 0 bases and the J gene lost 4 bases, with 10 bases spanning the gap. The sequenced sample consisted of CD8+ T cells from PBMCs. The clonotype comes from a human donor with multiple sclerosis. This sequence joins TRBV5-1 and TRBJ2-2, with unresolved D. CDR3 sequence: CASSLGKPITGELFF. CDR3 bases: TGCGCCAGCAGCTTGGGAAAGCCCATCACCGGGGAGCTGTTTTTT.